This T cell receptor beta chain was recovered during a study of T cell changes during pregnancy in multiple sclerosis. The table came from immunoSEQ multiplex PCR; TCRdb's copy has only in-frame clones and leaves some out. Seen here are roughly 120,000 clones, roughly 92% observed once, and the top ten hold 6.2%. Germline V lookup: CDR1 KGHSH, CDR2 LQKENI. The CDR3 runs 16 residues. Germline trimming cut 3 bases from V and 4 bases from J; bases unmatched to any gene: 1. V and J are TRBV18 and TRBJ2-1; 15 bases match TRBD2. The sample consisted of peripheral blood, taken before pregnancy. This clonotype was obtained from a female donor with multiple sclerosis, enrolled in a pregnancy study. The CDR3 loop is CASSPGLAGGYNEQFF. The CDR3 nucleotides read TGTGCCAGCTCACCGGGACTAGCGGGGGGTTACAATGAGCAGTTCTTC.